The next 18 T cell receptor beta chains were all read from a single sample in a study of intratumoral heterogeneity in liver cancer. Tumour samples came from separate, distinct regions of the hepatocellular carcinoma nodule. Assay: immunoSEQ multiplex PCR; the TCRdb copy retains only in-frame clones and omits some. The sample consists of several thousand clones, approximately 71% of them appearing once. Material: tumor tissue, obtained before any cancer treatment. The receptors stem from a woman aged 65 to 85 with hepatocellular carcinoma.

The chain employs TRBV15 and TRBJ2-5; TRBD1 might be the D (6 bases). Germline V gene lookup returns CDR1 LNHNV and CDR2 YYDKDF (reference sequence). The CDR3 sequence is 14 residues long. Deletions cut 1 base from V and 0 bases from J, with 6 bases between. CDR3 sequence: CATSRGDNQETQYF. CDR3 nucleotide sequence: TGTGCCACCAGCAGAGGGGACAACCAAGAGACCCAGTACTTC.

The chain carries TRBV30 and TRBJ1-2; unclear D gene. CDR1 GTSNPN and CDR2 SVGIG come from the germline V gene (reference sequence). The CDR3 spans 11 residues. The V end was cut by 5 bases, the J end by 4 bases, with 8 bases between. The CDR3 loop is CAWDGAYGYTF. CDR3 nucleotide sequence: TGTGCCTGGGACGGTGCCTATGGCTACACCTTC.

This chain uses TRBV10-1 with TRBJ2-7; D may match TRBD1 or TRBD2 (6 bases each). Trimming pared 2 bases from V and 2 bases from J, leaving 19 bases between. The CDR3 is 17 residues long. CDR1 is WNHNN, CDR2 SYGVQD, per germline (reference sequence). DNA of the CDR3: TGCGCCAGCAGTGAGCCGGAGGGGGTGGACTGGCCCTACGAGCAGTACTTC. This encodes CASSEPEGVDWPYEQYF.

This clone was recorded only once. The chain's CDR3 is CAITRSSGNTIYF. The CDR3 coding sequence is TGTGCCATCACGAGGAGCTCTGGAAACACCATATATTTT. V usage is TRBV10-3 and J usage is TRBJ1-3; D unclear. CDR1 is ENHRY and CDR2 is SYGVKD in the germline V gene. This CDR3 region has 13 residues. The ends were cut back, 7 bases at V and 0 bases at J, with 7 bases in the middle.

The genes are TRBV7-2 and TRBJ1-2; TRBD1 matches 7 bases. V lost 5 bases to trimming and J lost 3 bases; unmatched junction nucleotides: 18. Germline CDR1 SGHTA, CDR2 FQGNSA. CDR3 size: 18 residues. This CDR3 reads CASSPRAFQTGYDYGYTF. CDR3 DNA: TGTGCCAGCAGCCCGCGGGCCTTCCAGACAGGGTATGACTATGGCTACACCTTC.

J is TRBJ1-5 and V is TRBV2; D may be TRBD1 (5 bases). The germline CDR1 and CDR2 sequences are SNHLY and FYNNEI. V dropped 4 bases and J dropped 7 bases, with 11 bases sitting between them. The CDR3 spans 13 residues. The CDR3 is CASSGGRDQPQHF. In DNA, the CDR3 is TGTGCCAGCAGTGGGGGCCGGGACCAGCCCCAGCATTTT.

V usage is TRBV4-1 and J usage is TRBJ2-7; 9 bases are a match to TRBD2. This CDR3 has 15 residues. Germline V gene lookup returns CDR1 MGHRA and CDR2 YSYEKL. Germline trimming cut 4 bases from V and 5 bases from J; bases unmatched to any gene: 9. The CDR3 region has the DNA TGCGCCAGCAGCCGGGAGGGACTAGCAAGCGACGAGCAGTACTTC. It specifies CASSREGLASDEQYF.

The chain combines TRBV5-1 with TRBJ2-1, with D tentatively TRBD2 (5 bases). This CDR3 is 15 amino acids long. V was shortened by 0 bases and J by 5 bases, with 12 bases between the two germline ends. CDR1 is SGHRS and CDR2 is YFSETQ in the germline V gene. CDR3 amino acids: CASSLVAGVNNEQFF. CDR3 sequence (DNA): TGCGCCAGCAGCTTGGTGGCCGGGGTTAACAATGAGCAGTTCTTC.

The CDR3 bases are TGTGCCAGCTCACCGACAGGGGGCGCAGAGACCCAGTACTTC. This gives the protein CASSPTGGAETQYF. The rearrangement uses TRBV18 and TRBJ2-5; 10 bases match TRBD1. J gave up 4 bases and V 3 bases, and 2 bases lay outside the gene matches. The germline V gene encodes CDR1 KGHSH and CDR2 LQKENI. The CDR3 is made up of 14 amino acids.

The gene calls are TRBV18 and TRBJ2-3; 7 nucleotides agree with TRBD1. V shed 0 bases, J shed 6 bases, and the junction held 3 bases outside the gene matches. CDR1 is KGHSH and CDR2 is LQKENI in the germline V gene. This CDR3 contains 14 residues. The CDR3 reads CASSPPTGYDTQYF. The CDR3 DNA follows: TGTGCCAGCTCACCACCGACAGGGTACGATACGCAGTATTTT.

CDR3: CASSLTRYEQYF. The CDR3 coding sequence is TGTGCCAGCAGTCTAACACGTTACGAGCAGTACTTC. This chain joins TRBV2 and TRBJ2-7; no clear D gene. Germline loops: CDR1 SNHLY, CDR2 FYNNEI. Trimming removed 5 bases at V and 4 bases at J, with 9 bases between. This CDR3 spans 12 amino acids.

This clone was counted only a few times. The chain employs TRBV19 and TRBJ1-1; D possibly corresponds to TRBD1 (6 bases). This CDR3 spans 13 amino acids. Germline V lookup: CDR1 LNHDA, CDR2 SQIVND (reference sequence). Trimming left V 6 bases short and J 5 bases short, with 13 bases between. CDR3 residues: CASRVQGGTEAFF. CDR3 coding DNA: TGTGCCAGTAGGGTACAGGGTGGAACTGAAGCTTTCTTT. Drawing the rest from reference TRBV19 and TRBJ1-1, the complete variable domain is DGGITQSPKYLFRKEGQNVTLSCEQNLNHDAMYWYRQDPGQGLRLIYYSQIVNDFQKGDIAEGYSVSREKKESFPLTVTSAQKNPTAFYLCASRVQGGTEAFFGQGTRLTVV.

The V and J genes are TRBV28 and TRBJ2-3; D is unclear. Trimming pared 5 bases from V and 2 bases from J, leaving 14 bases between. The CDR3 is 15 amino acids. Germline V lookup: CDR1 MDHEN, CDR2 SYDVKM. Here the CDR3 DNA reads TGTGCCAGCAGTCTACCCACGACCCTCACAGATACGCAGTATTTT. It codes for CASSLPTTLTDTQYF.

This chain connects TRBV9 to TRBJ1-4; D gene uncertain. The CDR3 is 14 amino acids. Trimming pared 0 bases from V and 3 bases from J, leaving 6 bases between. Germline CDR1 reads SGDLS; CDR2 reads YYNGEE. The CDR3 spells CASSVGTANEKLFF. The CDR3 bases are TGTGCCAGCAGCGTAGGGACGGCTAATGAAAAACTGTTTTTT.

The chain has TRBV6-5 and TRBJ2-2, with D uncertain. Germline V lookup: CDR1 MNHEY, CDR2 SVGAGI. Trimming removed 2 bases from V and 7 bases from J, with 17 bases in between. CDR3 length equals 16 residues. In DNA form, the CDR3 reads TGTGCCAGCAGTTACACTACCTTAGACATACGCGGGGAGCTGTTTTTT. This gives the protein CASSYTTLDIRGELFF.

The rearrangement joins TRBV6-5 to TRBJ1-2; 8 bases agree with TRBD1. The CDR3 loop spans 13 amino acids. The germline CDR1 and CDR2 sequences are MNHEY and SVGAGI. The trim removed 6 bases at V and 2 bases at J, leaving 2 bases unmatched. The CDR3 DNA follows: TGTGCCAGCAGAAGGACAGGGAACTATGGCTACACCTTC. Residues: CASRRTGNYGYTF.

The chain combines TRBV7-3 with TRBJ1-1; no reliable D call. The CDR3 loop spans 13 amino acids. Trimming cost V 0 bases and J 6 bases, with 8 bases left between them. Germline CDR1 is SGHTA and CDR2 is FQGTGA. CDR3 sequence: CASSLTMVSEAFF. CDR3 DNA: TGTGCCAGCAGCTTAACTATGGTCTCTGAAGCTTTCTTT. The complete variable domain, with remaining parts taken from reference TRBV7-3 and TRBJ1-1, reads GAGVSQTPSNKVTEKGKYVELRCDPISGHTALYWYRQSLGQGPEFLIYFQGTGAADDSGLPNDRFFAVRPEGSVSTLKIQRTERGDSAVYLCASSLTMVSEAFFGQGTRLTVV.

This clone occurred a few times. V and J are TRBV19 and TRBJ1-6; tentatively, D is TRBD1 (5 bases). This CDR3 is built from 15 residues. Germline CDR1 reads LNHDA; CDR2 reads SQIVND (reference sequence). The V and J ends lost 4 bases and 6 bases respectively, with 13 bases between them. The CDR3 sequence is CASSNQGAANSPLHF. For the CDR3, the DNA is TGTGCCAGTAGTAACCAGGGTGCCGCTAATTCACCCCTCCACTTT.